This section outlines one T cell receptor (beta chain) sequence together with its context. V lost 4 bases and J lost 8, with 14 bases in between. Germline V gene sequence: CDR1 LNHDA, CDR2 SQIVND (reference sequence). The length of the CDR3 is 14 residues. The sample originates from a study of blood T cell repertoires in COVID-19. About the study: The analysed material was cDNA or gDNA that came from T cells, B-cell-depleted T cells, or PBMCs.

In the original workflow: Amplification from reference gene primers served as the basis for estimated nucleated cell counts. Method: immunoSEQ multiplex PCR; TCRdb's copy keeps in-frame clones and lacks some. V, J and clone size reflect that table, while D and trimming were determined from the DNA. This table holds approximately 58,000 clones, 90% found once. This chain links TRBV19 with TRBJ1-4, with no clear D. This receptor was obtained from a human donor in a cohort sampled during active COVID-19. Sequencing input: peripheral blood. The CDR3 here is CASSTQTGGEKLFF. The CDR3 DNA reads TGTGCCAGTAGTACCCAGACCGGCGGCGAAAAACTGTTTTTT.